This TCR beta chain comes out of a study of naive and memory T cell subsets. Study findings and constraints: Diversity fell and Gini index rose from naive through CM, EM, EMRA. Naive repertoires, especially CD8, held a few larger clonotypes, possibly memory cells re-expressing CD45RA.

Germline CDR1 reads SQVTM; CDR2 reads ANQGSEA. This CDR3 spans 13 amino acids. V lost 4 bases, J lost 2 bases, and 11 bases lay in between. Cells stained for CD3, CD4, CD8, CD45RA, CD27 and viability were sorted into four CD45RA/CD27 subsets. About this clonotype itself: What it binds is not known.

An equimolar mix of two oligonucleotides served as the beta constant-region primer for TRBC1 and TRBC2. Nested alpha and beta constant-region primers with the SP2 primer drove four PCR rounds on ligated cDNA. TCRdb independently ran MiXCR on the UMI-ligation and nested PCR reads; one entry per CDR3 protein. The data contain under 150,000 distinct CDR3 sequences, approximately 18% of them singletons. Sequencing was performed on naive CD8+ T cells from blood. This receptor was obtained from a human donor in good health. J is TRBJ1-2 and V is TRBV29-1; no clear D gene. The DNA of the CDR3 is TGCAGCGTTGGTCCGGGAACAAACTATGGCTACACCTTC. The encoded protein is CSVGPGTNYGYTF.